This TCR beta chain was sequenced during a study of T cell repertoires in aging, cancer and after chemotherapy. Across the study: Healthy donor repertoires were recorded over several months to years and showed clear clonal overlap. Study findings and constraints: Healthy donors lost TCR diversity with age mainly through richness, cancer patients through richness and evenness.

About this clonotype itself: No antigen is known for it.

TRB rearrangements spanning V, D and J were amplified using mixed TRB-A/B primers. Using its own MiXCR run on the multiplex PCR reads, TCRdb lists one record per CDR3 protein. The data show some 10,000 distinct CDR3 sequences, about 36% seen once. TCR beta rearrangements were amplified from peripheral blood genomic DNA. Material for sequencing was blood. This TCR was recovered from a human donor in good health.

This CDR3 reads CASSFRGETQYF. CDR3 bases: TGTGCCAGCAGTTTTCGCGGGGAGACCCAGTACTTC. The chain is built from TRBV27 and TRBJ2-5, with D perhaps matching TRBD2 (5 bases). The V end lost 3 bases, the J end lost 5 bases, and 7 bases lay between the germline ends. The CDR3 covers 12 residues. Germline loops: CDR1 MNHEY, CDR2 SMNVEV (reference sequence).